This T cell receptor (beta chain) was identified in a study of Ad26.COV2.S vaccination and SARS-CoV-2 variants. Turning to the study itself: Intramuscular Ad26.COV2.S doses were given once or twice, 56 days apart.

Germline-derived CDR1 and CDR2 are GTSNPN and SVGIG (reference sequence). CDR3 size: 13 residues. The V end lost 1 base, the J end lost 5 bases, and 9 bases lay between the germline ends. Noted treatment: about 20 received Ad26.COV2.S at low or high dose, single or two shots; about 5 received placebo; per-sample allocation not given. Vaccine and placebo recipients were sampled on day 63 after the first injection. Generated by immunoSEQ multiplex PCR, the TCRdb table keeps only in-frame clones and is missing some. In the table there are 400,000 to 500,000 clones, roughly nine tenths of which are singletons. The study, taken as a whole, reports: Vaccinated individuals (as opposed to placebo recipients) had higher spike-specific TCR breadth. Breadth and depth estimates from TCRs may understate total T cell responses.

A remark on this clone: The target antigen is unknown.

The origin of this receptor is a person between 18 and 59 years old who received the Ad26.COV2.S COVID-19 vaccine or a placebo. J is TRBJ1-5 and V is TRBV30; possible D gene TRBD1, 6 bases. Sequencing used peripheral blood, obtained in a trial of Ad26.COV2.S vaccine versus placebo. Here the CDR3 reads CAWSEQGHQPQHF. CDR3 DNA sequence: TGTGCCTGGAGTGAACAGGGTCATCAGCCCCAGCATTTT.